Here is one TCR beta chain with its context. What it recognizes is unknown. This sample is part of a study of vaccination and CD4 T cells after COVID-19. The wider study: Diagnosis preceded the drawing of post-COVID samples by a median approximately 96 days (range 35 to 161). Study-wide results and caveats: Convalescent patients displayed spike mono-reactivity in 304 of 307 vaccine-specific clones.

An Oncomine TCR Beta short-read assay was used to sequence the DNA from cultured CD4+ T cells. TCRdb recomputed calls from the PCR reads with MiXCR, one row per CDR3 protein. This table holds about 14,000 distinct CDR3 sequences, 30% to 35% found once. This CDR3 spans 14 amino acids. Germline values: CDR1 SQVTM, CDR2 ANQGSEA. After removal of 5 bases from V and 4 bases from J, the junction contained 8 bases not matched to a gene. Treatment given: approximately nine-day PBMC culture with coronavirus spike peptide pools or control peptides (ViraFEST assay). Positive PCR tests dated from March to December 2020, predating US Alpha, Beta and Delta variants.

This sequence joins TRBV29-1 and TRBJ1-5, with 7 nucleotides matching TRBD1. This receptor was taken from a human donor who had recovered from COVID-19. This specimen was CD4+ T cells from blood, cultured in vitro, taken after SARS-CoV-2 vaccination. The DNA for the CDR3 is TGCAGCGTTAGTACGGGACAGAGGAATCAGCCCCAGCATTTT. Its protein is CSVSTGQRNQPQHF.